A selection of T cell receptor beta chains follows, all from one sample in a study of shared clonotypes between healthy human individuals. The data were produced by immunoSEQ multiplex PCR, yet TCRdb's version contains in-frame clones alone and is incomplete. The sample holds 2 million to 2.5 million clones, roughly 95% seen once. The sample taken for sequencing was naive CD4+ T cells sorted from blood. The source of these receptors is a man between 18 and 29 years old in good health. Both conserved end residues are part of each CDR3. The order of the fields is CDR3 DNA, CDR3 protein, clone size, V gene, J gene, D gene. The D gene is left open where the match is weak. Where a row states a size, it is once, few, many or the class of an expanded clone; other rows omit it.

CDR3nt: TGTGCCAGCAGCTTAGGCACTAGCGGGATATTGGGGCGCAATGAGCAGTTCTTC
CDR3aa: CASSLGTSGILGRNEQFF
abundance: NA
v_gene: TRBV11-3
j_gene: TRBJ2-1
d_gene: TRBD2

CDR3nt: TGTGCCAGCAGGGGCCCGGAGAGGGACACCGGGGAGCTGTTTTTT
CDR3aa: CASRGPERDTGELFF
abundance: NA
v_gene: TRBV2
j_gene: TRBJ2-2
d_gene: NA

CDR3nt: TGTGCCAGCAGTGAATTAAGCGGAGCCCAGGATACGCAGTATTTT
CDR3aa: CASSELSGAQDTQYF
abundance: once
v_gene: TRBV25-1
j_gene: TRBJ2-3
d_gene: NA

CDR3nt: TGTGCCAGCAGTGCACTAACCACAGCCCCTGAGCAGTTCTTC
CDR3aa: CASSALTTAPEQFF
abundance: NA
v_gene: TRBV2
j_gene: TRBJ2-1
d_gene: NA

CDR3nt: TGTGCCAGCAGCTTAGTGGCAGGGGGCCCCTACGAGCAGTACTTC
CDR3aa: CASSLVAGGPYEQYF
abundance: NA
v_gene: TRBV7-2
j_gene: TRBJ2-7
d_gene: TRBD1

CDR3nt: TGTGCCAGCGCAGAGGGACTAGCTGGCGAGCAGTACTTC
CDR3aa: CASAEGLAGEQYF
abundance: NA
v_gene: TRBV2
j_gene: TRBJ2-7
d_gene: TRBD2

CDR3nt: TGTGCCAGCAGCCCGGGACAGGGAGAAACCGGGGAGCTGTTTTTT
CDR3aa: CASSPGQGETGELFF
abundance: NA
v_gene: TRBV5-4
j_gene: TRBJ2-2
d_gene: TRBD1

CDR3nt: TGTGCCAGCAGCTTGGCCGCGGGTATCTACGAGCAGTACTTC
CDR3aa: CASSLAAGIYEQYF
abundance: NA
v_gene: TRBV5-6
j_gene: TRBJ2-7
d_gene: NA

CDR3nt: TGTGCCACCAGCAAAACAACGGGCTCTGGGGCCAACGTCCTGACTTTC
CDR3aa: CATSKTTGSGANVLTF
abundance: NA
v_gene: TRBV15
j_gene: TRBJ2-6
d_gene: NA

CDR3nt: TGCGCCAGCAGCTTGGTTCTAGGACAGACCACAGATACGCAGTATTTT
CDR3aa: CASSLVLGQTTDTQYF
abundance: NA
v_gene: TRBV5-1
j_gene: TRBJ2-3
d_gene: NA

CDR3nt: TGTGCCAGCAGTGGAACCGGGACTAGCGGGATCTATGAGCAGTTCTTC
CDR3aa: CASSGTGTSGIYEQFF
abundance: NA
v_gene: TRBV25-1
j_gene: TRBJ2-1
d_gene: TRBD2

CDR3nt: TGTGCCAGCAGTGAACCCCACAGGGACGAAGCTTTCTTT
CDR3aa: CASSEPHRDEAFF
abundance: NA
v_gene: TRBV25-1
j_gene: TRBJ1-1
d_gene: NA

CDR3nt: TGTGCCAGCAGCTTGGACTTCTACGAGCAGTACTTC
CDR3aa: CASSLDFYEQYF
abundance: few
v_gene: TRBV5-4
j_gene: TRBJ2-7
d_gene: NA

CDR3nt: TGTGCCTGGAGTCCTCAGGGGTTTTCGGGCTACGAGCAGTACTTC
CDR3aa: CAWSPQGFSGYEQYF
abundance: NA
v_gene: TRBV30
j_gene: TRBJ2-7
d_gene: NA

CDR3nt: TGTGCCAGCAGGCGGGTAGCGGGGGAATGGGAGACCCAGTACTTC
CDR3aa: CASRRVAGEWETQYF
abundance: NA
v_gene: TRBV2
j_gene: TRBJ2-5
d_gene: TRBD2

CDR3nt: TGTGCCAGCAGCTCGGGACTAGCGGGGGTGGGCCAAGAGACCCAGTACTTC
CDR3aa: CASSSGLAGVGQETQYF
abundance: NA
v_gene: TRBV7-9
j_gene: TRBJ2-5
d_gene: TRBD2

CDR3nt: TGCAGTGCCAAGACTACCTACGAGCAGTACTTC
CDR3aa: CSAKTTYEQYF
abundance: NA
v_gene: TRBV20-1
j_gene: TRBJ2-7
d_gene: NA

CDR3nt: TGTGCCAGCAGCCCACCTAGCGGGGGGGCTAGCACAGATACGCAGTATTTT
CDR3aa: CASSPPSGGASTDTQYF
abundance: NA
v_gene: TRBV9
j_gene: TRBJ2-3
d_gene: TRBD2

CDR3nt: TGTGCCAGCAGCTCCATTAACTCTGGAAACACCATATATTTT
CDR3aa: CASSSINSGNTIYF
abundance: NA
v_gene: TRBV5-1
j_gene: TRBJ1-3
d_gene: NA

CDR3nt: TGTGCCAGCTCACAGGAGGGACACCCTGCCAATGGCTACACCTTC
CDR3aa: CASSQEGHPANGYTF
abundance: NA
v_gene: TRBV18
j_gene: TRBJ1-2
d_gene: NA

CDR3nt: TGCGCCAGCAGCTTCACCGGGACAGCTAGCACAGATACGCAGTATTTT
CDR3aa: CASSFTGTASTDTQYF
abundance: NA
v_gene: TRBV5-1
j_gene: TRBJ2-3
d_gene: TRBD1

CDR3nt: TGTGCCAGCAGCTTGGGGGCGGGGAAAGGGGAGACCCAGTACTTC
CDR3aa: CASSLGAGKGETQYF
abundance: NA
v_gene: TRBV5-6
j_gene: TRBJ2-5
d_gene: NA

CDR3nt: TGTGCCTCTGGACGCGATGAGCAGTTCTTC
CDR3aa: CASGRDEQFF
abundance: NA
v_gene: TRBV30
j_gene: TRBJ2-1
d_gene: NA

CDR3nt: TGTGCCAGCAGTCGGGGGGCCTTGGGTACGCAGTATTTT
CDR3aa: CASSRGALGTQYF
abundance: NA
v_gene: TRBV6-5
j_gene: TRBJ2-3
d_gene: NA

CDR3nt: TGTGCCAGCAGTAAGAACTCTGGAAACACCATATATTTT
CDR3aa: CASSKNSGNTIYF
abundance: NA
v_gene: TRBV25-1
j_gene: TRBJ1-3
d_gene: NA

CDR3nt: TGTGCCATCAGCCCGTCTAGCGTCAACACCGGGGAGCTGTTTTTT
CDR3aa: CAISPSSVNTGELFF
abundance: NA
v_gene: TRBV10-3
j_gene: TRBJ2-2
d_gene: NA

CDR3nt: TGTGCCAGCAGCTTCACCGATCAAGAGACCCAGTACTTC
CDR3aa: CASSFTDQETQYF
abundance: once
v_gene: TRBV7-8
j_gene: TRBJ2-5
d_gene: NA

CDR3nt: TGTGCCAGCAGCCGGGAAATGAGGGGAAGACAGGGGGCTTCCTATGGCTACACCTTC
CDR3aa: CASSREMRGRQGASYGYTF
abundance: NA
v_gene: TRBV9
j_gene: TRBJ1-2
d_gene: TRBD1

CDR3nt: TGTGCCAGCAGCTTGTTTGACAGATATGGGGAGACCCAGTACTTC
CDR3aa: CASSLFDRYGETQYF
abundance: NA
v_gene: TRBV5-6
j_gene: TRBJ2-5
d_gene: NA